This T cell receptor (beta chain) is drawn from a study of blood T cell repertoires in COVID-19. Study-wide background: Some COVID-19 samples were acute and others convalescent; all came from the United States, Italy and Spain. Sample material is recorded as cDNA or gDNA derived from T cells, B-cell-depleted T cells, or PBMCs.

Libraries were prepared by immunoSEQ multiplex PCR; TCRdb keeps only in-frame clonotypes and omits some of them. The table has about 70,000 clones, roughly 73% seen once; the top ten hold 7.5% to 10%. Germline V gene sequence: CDR1 WNHNN, CDR2 SYGVQD (reference sequence). The CDR3 extends over 15 amino acids. With 5 bases clipped from V and 5 bases from J, the junction kept 11 bases outside the gene matches. The receptor was isolated from a human donor in a cohort sampled during active COVID-19. The sample was peripheral blood. J is TRBJ2-5 and V is TRBV10-1; 7 bases match TRBD1. The CDR3 coding sequence is TGCGCCAGCAGTTTTGGGACAGCCGCTCTGGAGACCCAGTACTTC. It translates to CASSFGTAALETQYF.